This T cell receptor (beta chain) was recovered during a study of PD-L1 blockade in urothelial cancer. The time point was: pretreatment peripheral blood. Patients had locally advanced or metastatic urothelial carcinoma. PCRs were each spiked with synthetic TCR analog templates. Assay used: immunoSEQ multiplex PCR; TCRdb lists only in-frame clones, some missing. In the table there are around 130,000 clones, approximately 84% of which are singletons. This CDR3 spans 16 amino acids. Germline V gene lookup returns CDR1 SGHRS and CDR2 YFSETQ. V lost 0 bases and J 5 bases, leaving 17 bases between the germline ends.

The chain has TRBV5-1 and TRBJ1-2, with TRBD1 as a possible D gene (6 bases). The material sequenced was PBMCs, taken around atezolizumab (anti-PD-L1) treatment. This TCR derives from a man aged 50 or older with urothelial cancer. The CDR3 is CASSLAPDSVGYGYTF. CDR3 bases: TGCGCCAGCAGCTTGGCCCCGGACAGTGTAGGGTATGGCTACACCTTC.